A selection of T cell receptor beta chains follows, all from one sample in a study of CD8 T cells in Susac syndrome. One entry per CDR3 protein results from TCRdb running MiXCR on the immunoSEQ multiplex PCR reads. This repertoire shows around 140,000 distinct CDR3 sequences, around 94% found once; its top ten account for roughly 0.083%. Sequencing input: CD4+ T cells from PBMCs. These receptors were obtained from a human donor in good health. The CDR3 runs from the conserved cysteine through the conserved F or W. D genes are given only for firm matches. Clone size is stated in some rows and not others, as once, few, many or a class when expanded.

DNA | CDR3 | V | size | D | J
TGCAGTGCTAGAGAGTTCGGGACCTCGGGCGAGACCCAGTACTTC | CSAREFGTSGETQYF | TRBV20-1 | NA | NA | TRBJ2-5
TGTGCCAGCAGCCAACGGACCGGCCTGGGGTCCGGGGAGCTGTTTTTT | CASSQRTGLGSGELFF | TRBV3-1 | NA | NA | TRBJ2-2
TGTGCCAGCAGTGAGAGACTGTTGAACACTGAAGCTTTCTTT | CASSERLLNTEAFF | TRBV2 | NA | NA | TRBJ1-1
TGTGCCAGCAGGACCGGGACTAGCGACACAGATACGCAGTATTTT | CASRTGTSDTDTQYF | TRBV19 | once | TRBD2 | TRBJ2-3
TGTGCCAGCAGTTTAGACGTCGGGGAGCTGTTTTTT | CASSLDVGELFF | TRBV12-3/TRBV12-4 | NA | NA | TRBJ2-2
TGTGCCAGCAGCCCGGGGCGGAGGAACACTGAAGCTTTCTTT | CASSPGRRNTEAFF | TRBV28 | NA | NA | TRBJ1-1
TGTGCCAGCAGCTCGGGCTTGGGCCAGCCCCAGCATTTT | CASSSGLGQPQHF | TRBV3-1 | once | NA | TRBJ1-5
TGTGCCAGCAGCCGAACAGCGGGCACTGAAGCTTTCTTT | CASSRTAGTEAFF | TRBV3-1 | NA | NA | TRBJ1-1
TGTGCCAGCTCACCACCGGGAACGCGAGAAAAACTGTTTTTT | CASSPPGTREKLFF | TRBV18 | NA | NA | TRBJ1-4
TGTGCCAGCAGCTTACGGGTTGAGGTGGGCTACACCTTC | CASSLRVEVGYTF | TRBV7-9 | NA | NA | TRBJ1-2
TGTGCCAGCAGTGAAGGGGACAGACAAACTGAAGCTTTCTTT | CASSEGDRQTEAFF | TRBV25-1 | NA | TRBD1 | TRBJ1-1
TGTGCCAGCACCCGGACAGGGGTCACCCGGGACAATCAGCCCCAGCATTTT | CASTRTGVTRDNQPQHF | TRBV2 | NA | TRBD1 | TRBJ1-5
TGTGCCAGCAGGCCCGTCACTAGCGGGAGAGGGACAGATACGCAGTATTTT | CASRPVTSGRGTDTQYF | TRBV3-1 | NA | TRBD2 | TRBJ2-3
TGTGCCAGCAGCTTAGTACCCCTGATCGACGAGCAGTACTTC | CASSLVPLIDEQYF | TRBV7-8 | NA | NA | TRBJ2-7
TGTGCCAGCAGCCCACTAGCCCCTAGGGGCGGGGAGCTGTTTTTT | CASSPLAPRGGELFF | TRBV5-4 | NA | NA | TRBJ2-2
TGTGCCAGCAGCTTAATAGGAGGAAACACCATATATTTT | CASSLIGGNTIYF | TRBV13 | NA | NA | TRBJ1-3
TGTGCCAGCAGCCGTCCGGCTCATCGGGACTCCTACGAGCAGTACTTC | CASSRPAHRDSYEQYF | TRBV12-3/TRBV12-4 | NA | NA | TRBJ2-7
TGTGCCAGCAGTTTTACCCTGCGTGGGGGCCGGAAAGAGACCCAGTACTTC | CASSFTLRGGRKETQYF | TRBV6-2/TRBV6-3 | NA | NA | TRBJ2-5
TGTGCCACCACCCGAGGAGCTAGCGGGAGGGACAATGAGCAGTTCTTC | CATTRGASGRDNEQFF | TRBV24-1 | NA | TRBD2 | TRBJ2-1
TGCAGTGCTAGAGATCCTAGACAGAATTCACCCCTCCACTTT | CSARDPRQNSPLHF | TRBV20-1 | NA | NA | TRBJ1-6
TGTGCCAGCAGCCAAGTAGGAATGGGACGGTGGGTTTTCTTT | CASSQVGMGRWVFF | TRBV3-1 | NA | NA | TRBJ1-1
TGCGCCTCCTCCGCTGGGGCAGCTAACTATGGCTACACCTTC | CASSAGAANYGYTF | TRBV10-2 | once | NA | TRBJ1-2
TGTGCCAGCAGCTTGATGTATGGGTTCTCCTACAATGAGCAGTTCTTC | CASSLMYGFSYNEQFF | TRBV5-6 | NA | NA | TRBJ2-1
TGCAGCGTGGGACAGAGCTTGAACACTGAAGCTTTCTTT | CSVGQSLNTEAFF | TRBV29-1 | NA | TRBD1 | TRBJ1-1
TGTGCCAGCAGCTTAATGGGTGGGGGTAGCGGACAAGAGACCCAGTACTTC | CASSLMGGGSGQETQYF | TRBV7-9 | NA | NA | TRBJ2-5
TGCAGTGCTCATGGCGGTCAAGAGACCCAGTACTTC | CSAHGGQETQYF | TRBV20-1 | NA | NA | TRBJ2-5
TGTGCCAGCTTAGGGGGGAGCCCTTTCGACGCCGGGGAGCTGTTTTTT | CASLGGSPFDAGELFF | TRBV3-1 | NA | NA | TRBJ2-2
TGTGCCAGCAGTTCACTCTCAGTTAGGAGCACTGAAGCTTTCTTT | CASSSLSVRSTEAFF | TRBV28 | NA | NA | TRBJ1-1
TGCAGCGCCAAGACAGGGGGCCTAGGCGAGCAGTACTTC | CSAKTGGLGEQYF | TRBV29-1 | NA | TRBD1 | TRBJ2-7
TGTGCCAGCAGACGACTAGCGGGATCCCACGAGCAGTACTTC | CASRRLAGSHEQYF | TRBV6-2/TRBV6-3 | NA | TRBD2 | TRBJ2-7
TGCAGCGGACAGGATGACAATGAGCAGTTCTTC | CSGQDDNEQFF | TRBV29-1 | NA | NA | TRBJ2-1
TGTGCCAGCAGCCAGGGGAGCACTGAAGCTTTCTTT | CASSQGSTEAFF | TRBV3-1 | few | NA | TRBJ1-1
TGTGCCAGCACCTCGGGGGGAACGGATTATTACGAGCAGTACTTC | CASTSGGTDYYEQYF | TRBV7-2 | NA | TRBD2 | TRBJ2-7
TGCAGCGTAGACTCTGGGGCCAACGTCCTGACTTTC | CSVDSGANVLTF | TRBV29-1 | NA | NA | TRBJ2-6
TGCGCCAGCAGCCAAGGGGCTGGGGCCACCTTCTATGGCTACACCTTC | CASSQGAGATFYGYTF | TRBV4-1 | NA | NA | TRBJ1-2
TGTGCCAGCTCACCAATCGCTACAACCTACGAGCAGTACTTC | CASSPIATTYEQYF | TRBV18 | NA | NA | TRBJ2-7
TGCAGTGCTACCAATTACATGGTCGGCTACACCTTC | CSATNYMVGYTF | TRBV20-1 | NA | NA | TRBJ1-2
TGTGCCAGCTCGGAAGGGGGGGGCCGCTATGGCTACACCTTC | CASSEGGGRYGYTF | TRBV18 | NA | NA | TRBJ1-2
TGTGCCAGCAGTCCCAGGTACCAGAACACTGAAGCTTTCTTT | CASSPRYQNTEAFF | TRBV6-6 | NA | NA | TRBJ1-1
TGTGCCACCAGCAGAGTTGGGAGGGCGGAGACCCAGTACTTC | CATSRVGRAETQYF | TRBV15 | NA | TRBD2 | TRBJ2-5
TGTGCCAGCAGTGAATATCGGACCTACGCCTCAAGACTAGCCAAAAACATTCAGTACTTC | CASSEYRTYASRLAKNIQYF | TRBV2 | NA | NA | TRBJ2-4